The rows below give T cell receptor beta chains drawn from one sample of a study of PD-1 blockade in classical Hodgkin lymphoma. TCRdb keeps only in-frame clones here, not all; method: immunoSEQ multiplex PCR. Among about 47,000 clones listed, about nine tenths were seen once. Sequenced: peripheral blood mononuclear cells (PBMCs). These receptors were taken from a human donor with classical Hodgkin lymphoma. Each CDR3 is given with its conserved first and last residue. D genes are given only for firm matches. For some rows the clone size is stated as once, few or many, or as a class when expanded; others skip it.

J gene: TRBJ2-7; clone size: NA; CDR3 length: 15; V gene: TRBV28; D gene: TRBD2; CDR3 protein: CASSSSGRAPYEQYF; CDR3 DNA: TGTGCCAGCAGTTCTAGCGGGAGGGCCCCCTACGAGCAGTACTTC
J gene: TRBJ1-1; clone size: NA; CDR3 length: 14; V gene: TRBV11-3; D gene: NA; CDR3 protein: CASSRGGSGTEAFF; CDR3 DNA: TGTGCCAGCAGCAGGGGGGGGAGCGGCACTGAAGCTTTCTTT
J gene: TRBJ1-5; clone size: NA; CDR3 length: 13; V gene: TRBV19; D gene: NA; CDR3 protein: CASRGEGNQPQHF; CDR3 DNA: TGTGCCAGTAGAGGGGAGGGGAATCAGCCCCAGCATTTT
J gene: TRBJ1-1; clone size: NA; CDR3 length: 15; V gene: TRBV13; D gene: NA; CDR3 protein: CASSSRTSLNTEAFF; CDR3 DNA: TGTGCCAGCAGCTCCCGGACATCCTTGAACACTGAAGCTTTCTTT
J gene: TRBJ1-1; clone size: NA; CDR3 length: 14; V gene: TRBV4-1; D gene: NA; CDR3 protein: CASSQDLGDTEAFF; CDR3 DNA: TGCGCCAGCAGCCAAGATTTAGGGGACACTGAAGCTTTCTTT
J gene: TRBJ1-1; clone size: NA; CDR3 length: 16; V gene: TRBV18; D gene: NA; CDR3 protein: CASSPPGAGVLSEAFF; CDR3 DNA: TGTGCCAGCTCACCTCCGGGGGCAGGGGTTTTATCTGAAGCTTTCTTT
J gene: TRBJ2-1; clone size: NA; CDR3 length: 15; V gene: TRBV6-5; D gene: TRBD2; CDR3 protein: CASSYSSGPYNEQFF; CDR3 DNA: TGTGCCAGCAGTTATTCTAGCGGGCCCTACAATGAGCAGTTCTTC
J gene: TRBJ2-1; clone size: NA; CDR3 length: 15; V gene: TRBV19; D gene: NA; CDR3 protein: CASSIAPGPGNEQFF; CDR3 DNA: TGTGCCAGTAGTATAGCGCCAGGGCCAGGGAATGAGCAGTTCTTC
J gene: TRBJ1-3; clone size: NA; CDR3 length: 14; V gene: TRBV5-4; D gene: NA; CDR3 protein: CASSLEGSGNTIYF; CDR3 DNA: TGTGCCAGCAGCTTGGAAGGTTCTGGAAACACCATATATTTT
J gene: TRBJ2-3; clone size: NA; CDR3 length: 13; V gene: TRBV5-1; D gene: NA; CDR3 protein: CASSYTLGDTQYF; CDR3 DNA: TGCGCCAGCAGCTACACCTTGGGAGATACGCAGTATTTT
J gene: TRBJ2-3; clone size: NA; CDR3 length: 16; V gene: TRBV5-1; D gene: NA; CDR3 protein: CASSLDGVPSTDTQYF; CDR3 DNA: TGCGCCAGCAGCTTGGACGGCGTTCCTAGCACAGATACGCAGTATTTT
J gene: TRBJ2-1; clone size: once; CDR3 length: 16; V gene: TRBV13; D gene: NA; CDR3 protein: CASNDPRTKGDNEQFF; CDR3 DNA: TGTGCCAGCAACGACCCCCGGACTAAGGGCGACAATGAGCAGTTCTTC
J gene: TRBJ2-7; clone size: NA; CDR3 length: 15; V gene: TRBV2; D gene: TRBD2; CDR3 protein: CASSEGLARTYEQYF; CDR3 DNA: TGTGCCAGCAGTGAGGGACTAGCGCGAACCTACGAGCAGTACTTC
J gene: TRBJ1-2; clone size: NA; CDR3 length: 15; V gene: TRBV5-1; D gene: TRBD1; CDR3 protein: CASTVGTGGNYGYTF; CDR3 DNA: TGCGCCAGCACCGTCGGGACAGGGGGCAACTATGGCTACACCTTC
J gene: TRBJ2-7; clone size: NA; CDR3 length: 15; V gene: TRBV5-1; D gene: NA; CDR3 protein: CASSYTTGLADEQYF; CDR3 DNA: TGCGCCAGCAGCTACACCACAGGGTTAGCCGACGAGCAGTACTTC
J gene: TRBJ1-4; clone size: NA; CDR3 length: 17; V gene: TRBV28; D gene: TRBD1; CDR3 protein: CASSTSERTGTYEKLFF; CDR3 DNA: TGTGCCAGCAGCACAAGCGAAAGGACAGGAACCTATGAAAAACTGTTTTTT
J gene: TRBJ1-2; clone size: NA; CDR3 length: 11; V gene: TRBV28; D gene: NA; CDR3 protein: CASNGGYGYTF; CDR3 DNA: TGTGCCAGCAATGGGGGCTATGGCTACACCTTC
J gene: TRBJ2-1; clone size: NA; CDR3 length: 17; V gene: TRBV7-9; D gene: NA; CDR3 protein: CASSLLGERRSYNEQFF; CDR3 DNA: TGTGCCAGCAGCCTTCTCGGGGAGCGGCGCTCCTACAATGAGCAGTTCTTC
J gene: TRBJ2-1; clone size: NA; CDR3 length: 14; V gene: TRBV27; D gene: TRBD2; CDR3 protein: CASSFSGLNNEQFF; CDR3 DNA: TGTGCCAGCAGTTTTAGCGGGCTCAATAATGAGCAGTTCTTC
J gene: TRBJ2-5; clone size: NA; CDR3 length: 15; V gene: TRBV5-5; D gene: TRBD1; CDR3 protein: CASSWGQGSRQTQYF; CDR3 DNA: TGTGCCAGCAGCTGGGGACAGGGAAGTCGGCAGACCCAGTACTTC
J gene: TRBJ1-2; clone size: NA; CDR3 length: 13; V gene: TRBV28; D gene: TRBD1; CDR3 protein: CASSLMTGSGYTF; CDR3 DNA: TGTGCCAGCAGTTTAATGACAGGGAGCGGCTACACCTTC
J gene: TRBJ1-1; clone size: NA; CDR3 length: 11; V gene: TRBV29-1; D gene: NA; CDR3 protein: CSSAREREAFF; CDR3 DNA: TGCAGCTCGGCTAGGGAGCGTGAAGCTTTCTTT
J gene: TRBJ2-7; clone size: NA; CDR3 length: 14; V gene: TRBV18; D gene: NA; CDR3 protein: CASSPHPGSYEQYF; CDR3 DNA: TGTGCCAGCTCACCACACCCAGGCTCCTACGAGCAGTACTTC
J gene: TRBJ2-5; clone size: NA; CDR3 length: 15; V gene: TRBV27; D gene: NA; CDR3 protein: CASSSIFDRQETQYF; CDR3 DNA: TGTGCCAGCAGTTCCATTTTCGACAGGCAAGAGACCCAGTACTTC
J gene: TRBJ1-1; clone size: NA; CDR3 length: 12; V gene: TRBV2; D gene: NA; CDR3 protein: CATGTLNTEAFF; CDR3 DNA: TGTGCCACCGGGACATTGAACACTGAAGCTTTCTTT
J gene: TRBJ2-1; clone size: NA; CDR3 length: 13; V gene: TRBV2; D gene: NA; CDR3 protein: CASSDEPNNEQFF; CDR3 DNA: TGTGCCAGCAGTGACGAGCCTAACAATGAGCAGTTCTTC
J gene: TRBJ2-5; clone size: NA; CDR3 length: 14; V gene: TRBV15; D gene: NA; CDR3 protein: CATQSGGVLETQYF; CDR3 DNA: TGTGCCACCCAGTCCGGTGGGGTTTTAGAGACCCAGTACTTC
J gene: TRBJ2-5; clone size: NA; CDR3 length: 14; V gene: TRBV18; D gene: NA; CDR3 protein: CASVSGFSAETQYF; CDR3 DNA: TGTGCCAGTGTCTCTGGGTTTTCGGCAGAGACCCAGTACTTC
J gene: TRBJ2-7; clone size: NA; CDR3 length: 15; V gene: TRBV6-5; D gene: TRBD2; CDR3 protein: CASSKTSGSVYEQYF; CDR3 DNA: TGTGCCAGCAGTAAAACTAGCGGGAGCGTCTACGAGCAGTACTTC
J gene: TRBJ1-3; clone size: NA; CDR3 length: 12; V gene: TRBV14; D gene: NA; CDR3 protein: CASSDMGNTIYF; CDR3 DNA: TGTGCCAGCAGCGACATGGGGAACACCATATATTTT
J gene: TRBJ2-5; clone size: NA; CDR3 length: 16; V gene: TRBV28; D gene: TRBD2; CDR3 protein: CASSLPSGAGEETQYF; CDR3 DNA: TGTGCCAGCAGTTTACCTAGCGGGGCCGGAGAAGAGACCCAGTACTTC
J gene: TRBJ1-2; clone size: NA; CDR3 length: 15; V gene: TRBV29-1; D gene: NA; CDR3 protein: CSVTGTSRVGYGYTF; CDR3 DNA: TGCAGCGTCACCGGGACATCGAGGGTCGGCTATGGCTACACCTTC
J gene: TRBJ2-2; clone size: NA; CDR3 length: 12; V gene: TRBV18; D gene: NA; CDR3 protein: CASSLETGELFF; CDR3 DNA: TGTGCCAGCTCCCTGGAAACCGGGGAGCTGTTTTTT
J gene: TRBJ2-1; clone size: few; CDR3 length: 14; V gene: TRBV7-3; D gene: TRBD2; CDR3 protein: CASSASGAYNEQFF; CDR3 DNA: TGTGCCAGTTCTGCTAGCGGGGCTTACAATGAGCAGTTCTTC
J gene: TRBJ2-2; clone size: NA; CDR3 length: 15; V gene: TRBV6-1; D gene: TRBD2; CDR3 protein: CASSVGLAVTGELFF; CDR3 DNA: TGTGCCAGCAGTGTCGGACTAGCGGTCACCGGGGAGCTGTTTTTT
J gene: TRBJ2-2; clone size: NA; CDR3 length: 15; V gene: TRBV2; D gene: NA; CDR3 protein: CASSVAATNTGELFF; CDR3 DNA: TGTGCCAGCAGTGTTGCCGCGACGAACACCGGGGAGCTGTTTTTT
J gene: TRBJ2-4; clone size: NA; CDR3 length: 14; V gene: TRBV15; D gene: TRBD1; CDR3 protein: CATSRGQGANIQYF; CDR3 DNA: TGTGCCACCAGCAGAGGACAGGGGGCCAACATTCAGTACTTC
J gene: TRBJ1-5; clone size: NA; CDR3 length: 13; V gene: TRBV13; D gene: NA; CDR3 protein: CASSSDSDQPQHF; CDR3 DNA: TGTGCCAGCAGCTCCGACAGTGATCAGCCCCAGCATTTT
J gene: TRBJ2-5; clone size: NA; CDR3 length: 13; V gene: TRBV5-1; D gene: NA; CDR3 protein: CASSFQPQETQYF; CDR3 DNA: TGCGCCAGCAGCTTTCAACCCCAAGAGACCCAGTACTTC
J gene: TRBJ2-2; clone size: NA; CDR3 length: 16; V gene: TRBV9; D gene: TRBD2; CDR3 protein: CASSAPGGTENGELFF; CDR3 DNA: TGTGCCAGCAGCGCCCCCGGGGGGACGGAGAACGGGGAGCTGTTTTTT
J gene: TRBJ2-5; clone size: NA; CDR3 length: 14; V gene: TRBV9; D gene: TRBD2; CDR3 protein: CASSSSGRRETQYF; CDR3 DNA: TGTGCCAGCAGCTCTAGCGGGAGGAGAGAGACCCAGTACTTC